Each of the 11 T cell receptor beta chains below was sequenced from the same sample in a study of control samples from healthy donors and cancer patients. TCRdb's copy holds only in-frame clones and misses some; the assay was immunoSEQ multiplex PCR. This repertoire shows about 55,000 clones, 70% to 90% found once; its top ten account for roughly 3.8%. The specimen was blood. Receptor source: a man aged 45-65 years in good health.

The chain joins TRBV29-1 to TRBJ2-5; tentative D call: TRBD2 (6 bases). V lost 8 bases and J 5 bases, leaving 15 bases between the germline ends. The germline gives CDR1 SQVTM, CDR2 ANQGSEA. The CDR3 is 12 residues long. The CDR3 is CSTRGGDETQYF. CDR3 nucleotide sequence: TGCAGCACCCGAGGAGGGGACGAGACCCAGTACTTC.

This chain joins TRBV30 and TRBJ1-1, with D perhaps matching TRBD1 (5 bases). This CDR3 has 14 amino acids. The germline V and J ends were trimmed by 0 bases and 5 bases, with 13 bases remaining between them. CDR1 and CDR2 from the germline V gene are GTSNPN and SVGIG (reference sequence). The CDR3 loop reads CAWSVPGQGTEAFF. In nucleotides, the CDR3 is TGTGCCTGGAGTGTACCGGGGCAGGGAACTGAAGCTTTCTTT.

CDR3 DNA sequence: TGTGCCAGCAGCCAAGCGGGGTCAGACTTTGAGCAGTACTTC. Translation: CASSQAGSDFEQYF. V gene TRBV3-1 (or the pseudogene TRBV3-2) combines with J gene TRBJ2-7, with TRBD2 as a possible D gene (5 bases). The CDR3 runs to 14 residues. Trimming shortened V by 1 base and J by 7 bases, and 14 bases separated the two germline ends. The germline V gene encodes CDR1 LGHDT and CDR2 YNNKEL (reference sequence).

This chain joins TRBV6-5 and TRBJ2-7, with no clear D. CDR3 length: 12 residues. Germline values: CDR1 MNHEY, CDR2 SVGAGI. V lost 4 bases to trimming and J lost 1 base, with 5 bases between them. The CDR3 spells CASSSGSYEQYF. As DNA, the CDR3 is TGTGCCAGCAGTTCGGGTTCCTACGAGCAGTACTTC.

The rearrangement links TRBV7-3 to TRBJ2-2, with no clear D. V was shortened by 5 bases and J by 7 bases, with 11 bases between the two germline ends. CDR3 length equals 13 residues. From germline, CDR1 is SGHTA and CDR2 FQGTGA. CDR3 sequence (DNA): TGTGCCAGCAGCCCGGGCTTCGTCGGGGAGCTGTTTTTT. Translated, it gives CASSPGFVGELFF.

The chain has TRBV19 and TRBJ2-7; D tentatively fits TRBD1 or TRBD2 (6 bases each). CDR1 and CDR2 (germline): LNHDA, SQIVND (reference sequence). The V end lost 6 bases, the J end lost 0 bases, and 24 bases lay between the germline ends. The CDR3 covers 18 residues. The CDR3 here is CASRQQGGRGGYSYEQYF. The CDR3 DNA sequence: TGTGCCAGTAGGCAACAAGGGGGGAGAGGGGGGTACTCCTACGAGCAGTACTTC.

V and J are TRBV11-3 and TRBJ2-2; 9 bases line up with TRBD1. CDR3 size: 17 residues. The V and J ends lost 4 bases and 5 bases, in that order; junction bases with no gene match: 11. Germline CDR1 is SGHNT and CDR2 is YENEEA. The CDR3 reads CASSSHPTGGGTGELFF. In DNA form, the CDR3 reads TGTGCCAGCAGCTCCCATCCAACAGGGGGCGGGACCGGGGAGCTGTTTTTT. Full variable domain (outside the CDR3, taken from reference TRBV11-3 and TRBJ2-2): EAGVVQSPRYKIIEKKQPVAFWCNPISGHNTLYWYLQNLGQGPELLIRYENEEAVDDSQLPKDRFSAERLKGVDSTLKIQPAELGDSAVYLCASSSHPTGGGTGELFFGEGSRLTVL.

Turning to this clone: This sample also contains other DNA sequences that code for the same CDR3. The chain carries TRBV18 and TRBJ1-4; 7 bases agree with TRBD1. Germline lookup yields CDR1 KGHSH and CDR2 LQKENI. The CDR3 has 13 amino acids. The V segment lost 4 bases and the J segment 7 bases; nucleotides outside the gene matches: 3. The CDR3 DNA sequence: TGTGCCAGCTCACGGGACAGCGGTGAAAAACTGTTTTTT. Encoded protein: CASSRDSGEKLFF.

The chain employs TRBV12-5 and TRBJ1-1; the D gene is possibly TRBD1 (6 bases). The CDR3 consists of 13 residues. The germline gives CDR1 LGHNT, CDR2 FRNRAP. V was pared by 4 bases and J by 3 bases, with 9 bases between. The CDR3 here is CASGYPGDTEAFF. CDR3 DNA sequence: TGTGCTAGTGGTTACCCAGGGGACACTGAAGCTTTCTTT.

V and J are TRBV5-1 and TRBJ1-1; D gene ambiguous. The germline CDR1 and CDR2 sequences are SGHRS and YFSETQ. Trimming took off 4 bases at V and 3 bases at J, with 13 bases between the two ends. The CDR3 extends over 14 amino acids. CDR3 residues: CASSAAGGYTEAFF. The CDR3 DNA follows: TGCGCCAGCAGCGCGGCCGGAGGCTACACTGAAGCTTTCTTT.

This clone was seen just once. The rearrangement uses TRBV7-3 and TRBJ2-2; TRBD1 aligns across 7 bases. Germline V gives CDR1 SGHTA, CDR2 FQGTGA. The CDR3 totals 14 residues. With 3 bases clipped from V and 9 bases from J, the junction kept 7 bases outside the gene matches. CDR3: CASSFGQGDRELFF. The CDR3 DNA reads TGTGCCAGCAGCTTTGGGCAGGGGGACCGGGAGCTGTTTTTT. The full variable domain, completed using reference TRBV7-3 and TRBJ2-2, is GAGVSQTPSNKVTEKGKYVELRCDPISGHTALYWYRQSLGQGPEFLIYFQGTGAADDSGLPNDRFFAVRPEGSVSTLKIQRTERGDSAVYLCASSFGQGDRELFFGEGSRLTVL.